The clone carrying this T cell receptor (beta chain) was recorded many times. Its target is unknown. The germline V and J ends were trimmed by 2 bases and 6 bases, with 6 bases remaining between them. The CDR3 totals 12 residues. Germline V gene lookup returns CDR1 SEHNR and CDR2 FQNEAQ (reference sequence). The time point: pre-sensitization, week 0. Noted treatment: therapeutic diphenylcyclopropenone sensitization with weekly scalp DPC. TCRdb called the RACE reads again in MiXCR, with one record for every CDR3 protein. The sample contains about 380,000 distinct CDR3 sequences, roughly 5.3% of which appear only once. This sample stems from a study of human T cells and chemical hapten exposure. General study findings and limits: Compared with pre-sensitization or healthy control sets, expanded TCRs clustered more. Counts of expanded TCRs (at PT1) showed a positive correlation with patch test score. Unchanged with DPC sensitization were TCRs above 1 in 1000 frequency.

This sequence joins TRBV7-9 and TRBJ2-3; D gene unclear. This sequence originates from a woman aged 50 to 60 with alopecia areata. Some clones in this sample may be carry-over from other donors' samples. This specimen was whole blood, taken in connection with sensitization to the hapten diphenylcyclopropenone (DPC). CDR3 amino acids: CASSLPLDTQYF. In DNA form, the CDR3 reads TGTGCCAGCAGCTTACCCTTGGATACGCAGTATTTT. Full variable domain (outside the CDR3, taken from reference TRBV7-9 and TRBJ2-3): DTGVSQNPRHKITKRGQNVTFRCDPISEHNRLYWYRQTLGQGPEFLTYFQNEAQLEKSRLLSDRFSAERPKGSFSTLEIQRTEQGDSAMYLCASSLPLDTQYFGPGTRLTVL.